The 22 T cell receptor beta chains presented below share a single source sample, sequenced in a study of blood T cell repertoires in COVID-19. Sequencing was performed with immunoSEQ multiplex PCR; in TCRdb, only in-frame clones are kept and a portion is missing. This table holds approximately 170,000 clones, around 83% found once. Specimen: peripheral blood. These receptors were obtained from a woman in her 70s who had recovered from COVID-19.

The V and J genes are TRBV29-1 and TRBJ1-2; 8 bases match TRBD1. The germline V gene has CDR1 SQVTM and CDR2 ANQGSEA. The trim removed 6 bases at V and 4 bases at J, leaving 7 bases unmatched. The length of the CDR3 is 13 residues. CDR3 bases: TGCAGCGTCGCCCCGGGACAGGTCTATGGCTACACCTTC. This translates into CSVAPGQVYGYTF.

Here the CDR3 reads CASTVQPLRGSSPLHF. The CDR3 DNA follows: TGCGCCAGCACGGTGCAGCCCCTACGAGGGAGTTCACCCCTCCACTTT. The chain couples TRBV5-1 to TRBJ1-6, with D unclear. The germline gives CDR1 SGHRS, CDR2 YFSETQ. CDR3 length: 16 amino acids. Trimming removed 6 bases from V and 9 bases from J, with 22 bases in between.

The genes are TRBV11-2 and TRBJ1-5, with 10 bases identical to TRBD1. There are 13 residues in the CDR3. Germline lookup yields CDR1 SGHAT and CDR2 FQNNGV. The V gene end was trimmed by 2 bases and the J gene end by 11 bases; junction bases not matched to a gene: 3. The CDR3 spells CASSLTGTGAQHF. CDR3 coding DNA: TGTGCCAGCAGCTTAACCGGGACAGGGGCCCAGCATTTT.

V usage is TRBV28 and J usage is TRBJ2-7, with 15 bases aligning to TRBD2. The CDR3 totals 16 residues. J was trimmed by 6 bases and V by 5 bases; bases with no gene match: 8. Germline V gene lookup returns CDR1 MDHEN and CDR2 SYDVKM. CDR3 sequence (DNA): TGTGCCAGCAGTCCGTGGACTAGCGGGAGGGTTGGCGAGCAGTACTTC. Translated: CASSPWTSGRVGEQYF.

The chain has TRBV15 and TRBJ1-5; TRBD1 matches at 7 bases. V lost 4 bases and J lost 5; bases outside the gene matches: 8. The CDR3 covers 15 residues. The V gene's germline CDR1 is LNHNV and CDR2 YYDKDF (reference sequence). This CDR3 is CATSTYRGVDQPQHF. In nucleotides, the CDR3 is TGTGCCACCAGCACCTACAGGGGCGTCGATCAGCCCCAGCATTTT. The complete variable domain, with remaining parts taken from reference TRBV15 and TRBJ1-5, reads DAMVIQNPRYQVTQFGKPVTLSCSQTLNHNVMYWYQQKSSQAPKLLFHYYDKDFNNEADTPDNFQSRRPNTSFCFLDIRSPGLGDTAMYLCATSTYRGVDQPQHFGDGTRLSIL.

The V and J genes are TRBV7-9 and TRBJ2-1; weak D call: TRBD2 (5 bases). Germline V CDR1 and CDR2: SEHNR, FQNEAQ (reference sequence). This CDR3 has 13 amino acids. Trimming removed 5 bases from V and 9 bases from J, with 14 bases in between. CDR3 sequence: CASSPGSGFEQFF. CDR3 nucleotide sequence: TGTGCCAGCAGCCCCGGGTCGGGGTTTGAGCAGTTCTTC.

This chain uses TRBV23-1 with TRBJ2-7, with D tentatively TRBD1 (8 bases). TRBV23-1 is labeled an ORF, and its function is uncertain. CDR3 size: 15 residues. V was clipped by 9 bases and J by 4 bases, with 22 bases between them. CDR3 loop: CASTGGGPEGYEQYF. DNA for the CDR3: TGCGCCAGTACAGGGGGGGGGCCAGAGGGTTACGAGCAGTACTTC.

This clone came up once. This CDR3 reads CASSIGGASGRSEQFF. In nucleotides, the CDR3 is TGTGCCAGTAGTATAGGGGGGGCTAGCGGGAGATCTGAGCAGTTCTTC. The chain recombines TRBV19 with TRBJ2-1; TRBD2 matches 10 bases. This CDR3 has 16 amino acids. The germline V gene has CDR1 LNHDA and CDR2 SQIVND (reference sequence). Losses at the gene ends were 1 base for V and 9 bases for J; bases not matched to a gene: 9.

The genes are TRBV18 and TRBJ2-7, with TRBD1 identical over 7 bases. The germline V gene has CDR1 KGHSH and CDR2 LQKENI. V shed 6 bases, J shed 3 bases, and the junction held 8 bases outside the gene matches. The CDR3 contains 14 residues. CDR3 nucleotides: TGTGCCAGCTCCCTTGGGACAGAAGACTACGAGCAGTACTTC. As protein: CASSLGTEDYEQYF.

The chain employs TRBV7-6 and TRBJ1-3, with TRBD1 as a possible D gene (5 bases). V was cut by 8 bases and J by 4 bases, with 6 bases left in between. Germline CDR1 SGHVS, CDR2 FNYEAQ. The CDR3 totals 11 residues. This CDR3 is CASRGGNTIYF. The CDR3 DNA is TGTGCCAGCCGGGGGGGAAACACCATATATTTT.

The sample holds a few counts of this clone. The V and J genes are TRBV4-3 and TRBJ2-7, with TRBD2 identical over 7 bases. Germline CDR1 reads LGHNA; CDR2 reads YSLEER. V lost 4 bases and J lost 3; bases outside the gene matches: 15. The CDR3 length is 17 residues. The chain's CDR3 is CASSLNPWGGEGYEQYF. CDR3 DNA sequence: TGCGCCAGCAGCCTAAACCCGTGGGGGGGAGAGGGCTACGAGCAGTACTTC.

This clone was picked up a small number of times. The chain uses TRBV30 and TRBJ1-5, with a weak D call TRBD1 (5 bases). CDR1 is GTSNPN and CDR2 is SVGIG in the germline V gene (reference sequence). V dropped 0 bases and J dropped 6 bases, with 15 bases sitting between them. The CDR3 consists of 15 residues. In DNA, the CDR3 is TGTGCCTGGAGTGTACAGGCGGGGCTGGGTCAGCCCCAGCATTTT. Translated, it gives CAWSVQAGLGQPQHF.

This chain links TRBV13 with TRBJ2-5; TRBD2 matches at 10 bases. This CDR3 has 15 amino acids. V was pared by 5 bases and J by 1 base, with 4 bases of the junction left unmatched. From germline, CDR1 is PRHDT and CDR2 FYEKMQ (reference sequence). In DNA, the CDR3 is TGTGCCAGCAGCCGTAGCGGGAGGCCCCAAGAGACCCAGTACTTC. It is translated as CASSRSGRPQETQYF. The full variable domain, in which reference TRBV13 and TRBJ2-5 provide the parts outside the CDR3, is AAGVIQSPRHLIKEKRETATLKCYPIPRHDTVYWYQQGPGQDPQFLISFYEKMQSDKGSIPDRFSAQQFSDYHSELNMSSLELGDSALYFCASSRSGRPQETQYFGPGTRLLVL.

This clone was counted between two and nine times. The chain joins TRBV9 to TRBJ1-1; 7 bases agree with TRBD1. Germline assignment: CDR1 SGDLS and CDR2 YYNGEE. The CDR3 sequence is 17 residues long. Germline trimming cut 4 bases from V and 3 bases from J; bases unmatched to any gene: 15. CDR3: CASSPRTGGIVDTEAFF. The CDR3 region has the DNA TGTGCCAGCAGCCCCAGGACAGGCGGGATTGTAGACACTGAAGCTTTCTTT.

Only a few counts were recorded for this clone. The V and J genes are TRBV7-3 and TRBJ2-7; possibly TRBD2 for D (5 bases). Trimming stripped 5 bases from V and 3 bases from J, with 14 bases between. This CDR3 has 14 amino acids. CDR1 is SGHTA, CDR2 FQGTGA, per germline. The CDR3 DNA sequence: TGTGCCAGCAGCAAAGAGGGCGCCGACTACGAGCAGTACTTC. It is translated as CASSKEGADYEQYF. The full variable domain, its missing parts supplied by reference TRBV7-3 and TRBJ2-7, is GAGVSQTPSNKVTEKGKYVELRCDPISGHTALYWYRQSLGQGPEFLIYFQGTGAADDSGLPNDRFFAVRPEGSVSTLKIQRTERGDSAVYLCASSKEGADYEQYFGPGTRLTVT.

This rearrangement joins TRBV18 to TRBJ2-2; D perhaps matches TRBD1 (5 bases). V lost 5 bases and J lost 5, with 15 bases in between. The CDR3 has 15 amino acids. Germline assignment: CDR1 KGHSH and CDR2 LQKENI. The CDR3 reads CASSFRQGLTGELFF. In DNA form, the CDR3 reads TGTGCCAGCTCATTCCGCCAGGGTTTGACCGGGGAGCTGTTTTTT.

J is TRBJ2-1 and V is TRBV9; 8 bases map to TRBD2. CDR1 and CDR2 from the germline V gene are SGDLS and YYNGEE. CDR3 length: 14 amino acids. V shed 6 bases, J shed 10 bases, and the junction held 12 bases outside the gene matches. The CDR3 spells CASNRLAGSSEQFF. CDR3 DNA: TGTGCCAGCAACCGGCTAGCGGGCTCCTCGGAGCAGTTCTTC.

The rearrangement links TRBV24-1 to TRBJ2-3; TRBD2 aligns across 8 bases. J was trimmed by 1 base and V by 4 bases; bases with no gene match: 9. Germline V gene lookup returns CDR1 KGHDR and CDR2 SFDVKD. The CDR3 runs to 17 residues. CDR3 DNA sequence: TGTGCCACCAGTGACGCGAAGCGGGGGCCCCGCACAGATACGCAGTATTTT. Protein sequence: CATSDAKRGPRTDTQYF.

The chain is built from TRBV10-3 and TRBJ2-1; TRBD2 aligns across 10 bases. The CDR3 is made up of 14 amino acids. Trimming removed 2 bases from V and 15 bases from J; junction bases left unmatched: 10. Germline loops: CDR1 ENHRY, CDR2 SYGVKD. As DNA, the CDR3 is TGTGCCATCAGTGAGAGGGCTAGCGGGAGTGGGGTGTTCTTC. It yields the protein CAISERASGSGVFF.

The chain has TRBV15 and TRBJ2-7, with a tentative D call TRBD2 (6 bases). CDR1 LNHNV and CDR2 YYDKDF come from the germline V gene (reference sequence). The V gene lost 4 bases and the J gene lost 12 bases, with 19 bases spanning the gap. CDR3 length: 13 residues. CDR3 amino acids: CATSTPQGRESYF. The CDR3 DNA reads as TGTGCCACCAGCACCCCACAAGGGCGGGAATCGTACTTC.

This chain joins TRBV4-1 and TRBJ2-3; TRBD1 agrees at 12 bases. The CDR3 covers 17 residues. The germline V gene has CDR1 MGHRA and CDR2 YSYEKL. The V gene end was trimmed by 0 bases and the J gene end by 8 bases; junction bases not matched to a gene: 9. CDR3 protein: CASSQDGGQGAIGTQYF. In DNA, the CDR3 is TGCGCCAGCAGCCAAGACGGGGGACAGGGGGCCATCGGTACGCAGTATTTT.

V gene TRBV7-2 combines with J gene TRBJ2-7, with D possibly matching TRBD2 (5 bases). Germline-derived CDR1 and CDR2 are SGHTA and FQGNSA. Trimming shortened V by 5 bases and J by 2 bases, and 25 bases separated the two germline ends. The CDR3 loop spans 18 amino acids. This CDR3 reads CASSPRPHELEVPYEQYF. The CDR3 DNA sequence: TGTGCCAGCAGCCCCAGACCCCACGAACTAGAGGTCCCCTACGAGCAGTACTTC. Filled out from reference TRBV7-2 and TRBJ2-7, the complete variable domain reads GAGVSQSPSNKVTEKGKDVELRCDPISGHTALYWYRQSLGQGLEFLIYFQGNSAPDKSGLPSDRFSAERTGGSVSTLTIQRTQQEDSAVYLCASSPRPHELEVPYEQYFGPGTRLTVT.